This TCR beta chain comes out of a study of response to subunit inactivated influenza vaccine. Study findings and constraints: Only a handful of new T cells, the authors suggested, are recruited with each seasonal influenza vaccination.

The germline gives CDR1 MNHNS, CDR2 SASEGT. This CDR3 contains 14 residues. The V gene lost 10 bases and the J gene lost 0 bases, with 13 bases spanning the gap. In TCRdb, the RT-PCR reads were re-called with MiXCR into one record per CDR3 protein. The sample shows 700,000 to 900,000 distinct CDR3 sequences, less than 25% of them seen only once. This clonotype was counted a few times. Its antigen remains unknown. The chain is built from TRBV6-1 and TRBJ2-4; D gene ambiguous. The source of this sequence is a man aged 45-65 years who received an inactivated influenza vaccine. Here the sequenced sample was PBMCs from blood, taken 5 days after vaccination. The CDR3 here is CATLLGVAKNIQYF. The CDR3 DNA is TGTGCCACACTCTTGGGCGTAGCCAAAAACATTCAGTACTTC.